This T cell receptor beta chain is drawn from a study of response to subunit inactivated influenza vaccine. TCRdb passed the RT-PCR reads through MiXCR, listing each CDR3 protein once. Of approximately 480,000 distinct CDR3 sequences in the sample, 9.5% to 13% were seen once. From germline, CDR1 is MDHEN and CDR2 SYDVKM. The V segment lost 8 bases and the J segment 0 bases; nucleotides outside the gene matches: 13. The CDR3 covers 17 residues. V is TRBV28 and J is TRBJ1-3; 7 bases align to TRBD1. Sequencing used PBMCs from blood, obtained about 40 days after vaccination. This TCR derives from a man aged 50 to 60 who received an inactivated influenza vaccine. The CDR3 nucleotides are TGTGCCAGCGAGGGGGCAGGGGGGTCGTTCTCTGGAAACACCATATATTTT. It encodes CASEGAGGSFSGNTIYF.